The text below deals with one TCR beta chain. Antigen: not known. The data originate from a study of cytomegalovirus exposure and HLA in healthy donors. Whole-study results and caveats: CMV antigen specificity of three CMV-associated chains was confirmed in vitro. The study put around 180 TCR beta chains on its list as cytomegalovirus-associated.

The CDR3 totals 17 residues. Germline CDR1 and CDR2: WSHSY and SAAADI. With 2 bases clipped from V and 0 bases from J, the junction kept 8 bases outside the gene matches. PCR employed 60 Vbeta and 13 Jbeta primers. The data were produced by immunoSEQ multiplex PCR, yet TCRdb's version contains in-frame clones alone and is incomplete. The sample includes over 30,000 clones, roughly 67% of them seen just once. The V gene is TRBV10-2, the J gene TRBJ2-7; 9 bases align to TRBD2. This receptor was taken from a man aged 40-50 years in good health and CMV-seropositive. The sequenced sample consisted of PBMCs. The DNA for the CDR3 is TGCGCCAGCAGTGAGACGGGAGCGGGGGGATTCTCCTACGAGCAGTACTTC. Its translation: CASSETGAGGFSYEQYF.